The clone carrying this T cell receptor beta chain was seen a few times. Germline trimming cut 7 bases from V and 9 bases from J; bases unmatched to any gene: 11. This CDR3 spans 15 amino acids. Germline assignment: CDR1 LNHDA and CDR2 SQIVND (reference sequence). The data belong to a study of shared clonotypes between healthy human individuals. The data were produced by immunoSEQ multiplex PCR, yet TCRdb's version contains in-frame clones alone and is incomplete. The table includes under 1,100,000 clones, around 74% detected once. The rearrangement uses TRBV19 and TRBJ2-2, with 10 bases that match TRBD1. Sequencing was done on a sample of memory CD4+ T cells sorted from blood. Subset meaning: CD45RA-negative fraction. This TCR was recovered from a man younger than 35 in good health. CDR3 DNA sequence: TGTGCCAGTAAAGAAGGGGACAGGGGCCAGCGGGAGCTGTTTTTT. Its protein product is CASKEGDRGQRELFF.